Following are 15 T cell receptor beta chains from one sample sequenced in a study of T cell responses to AZD1222 COVID-19 vaccine. The table came from immunoSEQ multiplex PCR; TCRdb's copy has only in-frame clones and leaves some out. Among about 180,000 clones, approximately 90% were seen once, and the ten largest hold approximately 4%. The sample in question was peripheral blood, obtained 28 days after the second dose of the MenACWY control vaccine. The receptors shown here come from an adult who received the MenACWY meningococcal vaccine as a control.

This sequence joins TRBV19 and TRBJ2-1; 7 bases map to TRBD2. V trimming: 8 bases; J trimming: 7 bases; junction bases outside the gene matches: 14. The CDR3 covers 15 residues. CDR1 and CDR2 (germline): LNHDA, SQIVND (reference sequence). Written as DNA, the CDR3 is TGTGCCAGTCTTATGACGGCGGGAGTTCTAAATGAGCAGTTCTTC. It encodes CASLMTAGVLNEQFF.

The chain is built from TRBV5-1 and TRBJ2-5, with 9 bases lining up with TRBD1. There are 14 residues in the CDR3. J was trimmed by 5 bases and V by 2 bases; bases with no gene match: 4. CDR1 is SGHRS, CDR2 YFSETQ, per germline. CDR3 amino acids: CASSFPTGGETQYF. The CDR3 DNA is TGCGCCAGCAGCTTTCCCACAGGGGGCGAGACCCAGTACTTC.

The V and J genes are TRBV6-5 and TRBJ2-1; 12 nucleotides agree with TRBD2. The CDR3 is 14 amino acids. The germline gives CDR1 MNHEY, CDR2 SVGAGI. V shed 6 bases and J 7 bases; nucleotides not matched to a gene: 4. CDR3 sequence (DNA): TGTGCCAGCAGCCTAGCGGGAGGGACGAATGAGCAGTTCTTC. Its protein product is CASSLAGGTNEQFF.

The genes are TRBV28 and TRBJ2-7; D unclear. Between the trimmed V and J ends, which lost 2 bases and 7 bases, there was a span of 9 bases. The CDR3 totals 12 residues. Germline V gives CDR1 MDHEN, CDR2 SYDVKM. The CDR3 reads CASSLPQLEQYF. The CDR3 DNA is TGTGCCAGCAGTTTACCACAGTTGGAGCAGTACTTC.

The chain joins TRBV3-1 (or the pseudogene TRBV3-2) to TRBJ1-5; D unresolved. This CDR3 contains 14 residues. The germline V gene has CDR1 LGHDT and CDR2 YNNKEL (reference sequence). V lost 0 bases and J lost 7, with 10 bases in between. This chain's CDR3 is CASSQEGVSQPQHF. CDR3 DNA sequence: TGTGCCAGCAGCCAAGAGGGAGTCAGCCAGCCCCAGCATTTT.

The chain has TRBV30 and TRBJ1-1; TRBD1 matches 7 bases. Germline assignment: CDR1 GTSNPN and CDR2 SVGIG (reference sequence). This CDR3 is built from 12 residues. Unmatched junction bases numbered 7, after V lost 5 bases and J lost 7 bases. DNA for the CDR3: TGTGCCTGGGGGCAGGGGGACGGTGAAGCTTTCTTT. Protein sequence: CAWGQGDGEAFF.

The chain uses TRBV4-3 and TRBJ2-7; D is ambiguous. This CDR3 region has 15 residues. Trimming pared 0 bases from V and 3 bases from J, leaving 12 bases between. Germline V gene sequence: CDR1 LGHNA, CDR2 YSLEER. The CDR3, as DNA: TGCGCCAGCAGCCAAGAAAGTGGCGCGTACTACGAGCAGTACTTC. Translation: CASSQESGAYYEQYF.

V gene TRBV14 combines with J gene TRBJ1-1; 8 bases line up with TRBD1. Germline trimming cut 4 bases from V and 0 bases from J; bases unmatched to any gene: 1. The CDR3 extends over 14 amino acids. Germline V gene data show CDR1 as SGHDN and CDR2 as FVKESK. CDR3 region: CASSPDRVNTEAFF. In nucleotides, the CDR3 is TGTGCCAGCAGCCCGGACAGGGTGAACACTGAAGCTTTCTTT.

V and J are TRBV19 and TRBJ1-2; 7 positions match TRBD1. V gave up 4 bases and J gave up 4 bases; unmatched junction bases: 6. Germline V CDR1 and CDR2: LNHDA, SQIVND (reference sequence). The CDR3 contains 14 residues. The CDR3 DNA reads TGTGCCAGTAGTACCCGGGACAGATTCTATGGCTACACCTTC. Protein: CASSTRDRFYGYTF.

This chain joins TRBV6-2 or TRBV6-3 and TRBJ1-6, with TRBD1 matching over 7 bases. J lost 7 bases, V lost 4 bases, and 1 base had no gene match. CDR1 and CDR2 (germline): MNHEY, SVGEGT. The CDR3 runs 13 residues. The CDR3 DNA follows: TGTGCCAGCAGTTGGGACAGCAATTCACCCCTCCACTTT. It yields the protein CASSWDSNSPLHF.

The chain has TRBV7-2 and TRBJ2-5; 7 bases fit TRBD1. CDR1 SGHTA and CDR2 FQGNSA come from the germline V gene. V was clipped by 4 bases and J by 7 bases; unmatched bases: 9. There are 14 residues in the CDR3. The DNA for the CDR3 is TGTGCCAGCAGCTCGACACGACAGGGAGTGACCCAGTACTTC. It codes for CASSSTRQGVTQYF.

This rearrangement joins TRBV27 to TRBJ2-7; TRBD2 agrees at 8 bases. The CDR3 covers 19 residues. V was clipped by 3 bases and J by 2 bases; unmatched bases: 18. Germline loops: CDR1 MNHEY, CDR2 SMNVEV (reference sequence). The CDR3 region has the DNA TGTGCCAGCAGTTTTGGATCTAGTCGGGAGGGCGGTCCCACCTACGAGCAGTACTTC. Its protein is CASSFGSSREGGPTYEQYF.

The chain has TRBV7-3 and TRBJ2-1, with TRBD2 matching 13 bases. The V segment lost 5 bases and the J segment 0 bases; nucleotides outside the gene matches: 10. Germline V gene sequence: CDR1 SGHTA, CDR2 FQGTGA. The CDR3 is 19 residues long. CDR3 coding DNA: TGTGCCAGCAGCCCACGGACTAGCGGGAGCCCCTCCTCCTACAATGAGCAGTTCTTC. Translating it yields CASSPRTSGSPSSYNEQFF.

V and J are TRBV4-3 and TRBJ1-5, with a possible D match to TRBD1 (5 bases). Looked up from germline, CDR1 is LGHNA and CDR2 is YSLEER. V was shortened by 0 bases and J by 4 bases, with 13 bases between the two germline ends. The CDR3 consists of 16 residues. As DNA, the CDR3 is TGCGCCAGCAGCCAAGATAGTGGAGCAGGGAATCAGCCCCAGCATTTT. Its translation: CASSQDSGAGNQPQHF.

The V gene is TRBV28, the J gene TRBJ1-1; the D is unclear. V lost 6 bases to trimming and J lost 6 bases, with 11 bases between them. The CDR3 has 12 amino acids. In germline, CDR1 is MDHEN, CDR2 SYDVKM. The CDR3 DNA follows: TGTGCCAGCAGCTACCAAGTATCTGAAGCTTTCTTT. Translated: CASSYQVSEAFF.